The T cell receptor beta chain described here comes from a study of control samples from healthy donors and cancer patients (dated by TCRdb to about 2020). Worth noting for this clone: It has no known antigen specificity. There are no base qualities to consult, and no much larger clone falls within one base.

The CDR3, cysteine through phenylalanine, is 16 amino acids long. The only DNA kept is the CDR3, 48 bases in frame from the first base. V loses 0 bases, J loses 4 bases, and the germline ends lie 16 bases apart. Reading the germline V gene gives CDR1 SGDLS and CDR2 YYNGEE. The method behind the library was the immunoSEQ multiplex PCR assay. TCRdb carries this immuneACCESS record with in-frame sequences only. Its versions omit some clonotypes, under half of them owing to an unresolved V gene in the studies checked, with the rest unexplained. Across this sample there are 110,000 or so clones, with roughly 90% seen only once. The ten largest clones represent 40% of the sample.

The sequence is built from TRBV9 and TRBJ1-1; the D gene is perhaps TRBD1, on 5 matching bases. Sequencing used blood. This sequence originates from a man in his fifties or sixties in good health. CDR3 protein: CASSVGRGGVSTEAFF. The DNA sequence is as follows: TGTGCCAGCAGCGTAGGACGAGGAGGGGTTAGCACTGAAGCTTTCTTT.